This record concerns one T cell receptor beta chain sequence. CDR3 length: 18 amino acids. J was trimmed by 0 bases and V by 5 bases; bases with no gene match: 9. Per the germline V gene, CDR1 is SGHNT and CDR2 is YENEEA. This record belongs to a study of blood T cell repertoires in COVID-19. On the study more broadly: The United States, Italy and Spain supplied acute and convalescent COVID-19 samples. The analysed material was cDNA or gDNA that came from T cells, B-cell-depleted T cells, or PBMCs.

Original processing methods: Scientists estimated how many nucleated cells there were by amplifying reference gene primers. The repertoire was sequenced with immunoSEQ multiplex PCR; TCRdb's copy has only in-frame clones and lacks some. V and J calls and clone size are those listed in that table; D and trimming were worked out from the DNA. This table has about 50,000 clones, 85% to 95% appearing once. This receptor was taken from an elderly woman with acute or convalescent COVID-19. The sample consisted of peripheral blood. The V and J genes are TRBV11-3 and TRBJ2-1; the match to TRBD2 covers 11 bases. CDR3 DNA: TGTGCCAGCAGCCCGACTAGCGGGGTAGGCGGCTCCTACAATGAGCAGTTCTTC. Its protein product is CASSPTSGVGGSYNEQFF. Full variable domain (rest looked up from reference TRBV11-3 and TRBJ2-1): EAGVVQSPRYKIIEKKQPVAFWCNPISGHNTLYWYLQNLGQGPELLIRYENEEAVDDSQLPKDRFSAERLKGVDSTLKIQPAELGDSAVYLCASSPTSGVGGSYNEQFFGPGTRLTVL.